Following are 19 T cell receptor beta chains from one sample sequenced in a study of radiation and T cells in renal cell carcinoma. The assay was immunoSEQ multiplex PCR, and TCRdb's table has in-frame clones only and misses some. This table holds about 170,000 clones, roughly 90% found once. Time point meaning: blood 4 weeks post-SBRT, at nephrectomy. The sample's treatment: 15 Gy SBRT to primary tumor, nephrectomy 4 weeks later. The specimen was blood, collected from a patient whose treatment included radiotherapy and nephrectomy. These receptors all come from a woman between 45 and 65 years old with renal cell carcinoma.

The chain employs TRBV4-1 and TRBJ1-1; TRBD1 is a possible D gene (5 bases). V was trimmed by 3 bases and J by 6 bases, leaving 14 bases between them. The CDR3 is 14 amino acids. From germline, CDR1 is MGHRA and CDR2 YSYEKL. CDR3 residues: CASSQGLRGPEAFF. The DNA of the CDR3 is TGCGCCAGCAGCCAGGGCCTTCGGGGCCCTGAAGCTTTCTTT.

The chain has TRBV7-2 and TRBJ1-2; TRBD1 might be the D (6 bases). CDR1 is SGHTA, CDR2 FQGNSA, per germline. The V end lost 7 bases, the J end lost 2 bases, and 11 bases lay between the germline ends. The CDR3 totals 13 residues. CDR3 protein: CASKGGLNYGYTF. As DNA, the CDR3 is TGTGCCAGCAAGGGGGGTCTGAACTATGGCTACACCTTC.

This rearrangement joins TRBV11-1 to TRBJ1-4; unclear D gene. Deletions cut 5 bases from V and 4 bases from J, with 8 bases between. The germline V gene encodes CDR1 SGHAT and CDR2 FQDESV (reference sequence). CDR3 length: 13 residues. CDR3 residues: CASSADLNEKLFF. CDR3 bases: TGTGCCAGCAGCGCGGACCTTAATGAAAAACTGTTTTTT.

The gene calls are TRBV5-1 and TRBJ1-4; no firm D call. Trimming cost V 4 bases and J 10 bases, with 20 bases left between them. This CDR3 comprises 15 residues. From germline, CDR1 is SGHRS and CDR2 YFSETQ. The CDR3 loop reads CASSPVGHLKGKLFF. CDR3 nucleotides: TGCGCCAGCAGCCCCGTCGGGCACCTCAAGGGAAAACTGTTTTTT.

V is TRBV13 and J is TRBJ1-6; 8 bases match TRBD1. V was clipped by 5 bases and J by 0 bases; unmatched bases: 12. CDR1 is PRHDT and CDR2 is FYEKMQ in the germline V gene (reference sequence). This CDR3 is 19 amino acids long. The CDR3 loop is CASSTLKRQGSSYNSPLHF. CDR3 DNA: TGTGCCAGCAGCACCTTAAAAAGACAGGGGAGCTCCTATAATTCACCCCTCCACTTT.

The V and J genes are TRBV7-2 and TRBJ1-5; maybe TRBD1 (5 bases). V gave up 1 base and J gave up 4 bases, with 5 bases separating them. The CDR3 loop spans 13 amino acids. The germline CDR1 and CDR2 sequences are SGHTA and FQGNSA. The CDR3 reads CASSLGQNQPQHF. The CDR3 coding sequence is TGTGCCAGCAGCTTAGGACAGAATCAGCCCCAGCATTTT.

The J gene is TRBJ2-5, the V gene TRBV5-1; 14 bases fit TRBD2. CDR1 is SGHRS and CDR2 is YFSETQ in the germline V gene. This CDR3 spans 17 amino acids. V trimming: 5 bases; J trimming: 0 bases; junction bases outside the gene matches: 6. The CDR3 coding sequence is TGCGCCAGCAGTTTACCGGGACTAGCGGGAGACCAAGAGACCCAGTACTTC. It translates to CASSLPGLAGDQETQYF. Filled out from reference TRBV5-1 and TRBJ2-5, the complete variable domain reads KAGVTQTPRYLIKTRGQQVTLSCSPISGHRSVSWYQQTPGQGLQFLFEYFSETQRNKGNFPGRFSGRQFSNSRSEMNVSTLELGDSALYLCASSLPGLAGDQETQYFGPGTRLLVL.

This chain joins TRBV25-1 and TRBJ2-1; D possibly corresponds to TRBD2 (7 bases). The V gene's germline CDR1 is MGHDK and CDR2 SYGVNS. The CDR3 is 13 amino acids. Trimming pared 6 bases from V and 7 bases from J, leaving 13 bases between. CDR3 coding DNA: TGTGCCAGCAGCGAGGGGGGGCTAAATGAGCAGTTCTTC. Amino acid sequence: CASSEGGLNEQFF.

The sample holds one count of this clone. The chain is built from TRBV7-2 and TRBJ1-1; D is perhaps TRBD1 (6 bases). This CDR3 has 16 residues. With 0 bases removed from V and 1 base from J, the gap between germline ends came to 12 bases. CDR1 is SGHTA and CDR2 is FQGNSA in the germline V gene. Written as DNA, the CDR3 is TGTGCCAGCAGCTTAGCTACGGGACATGGGAACACTGAAGCTTTCTTT. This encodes CASSLATGHGNTEAFF.

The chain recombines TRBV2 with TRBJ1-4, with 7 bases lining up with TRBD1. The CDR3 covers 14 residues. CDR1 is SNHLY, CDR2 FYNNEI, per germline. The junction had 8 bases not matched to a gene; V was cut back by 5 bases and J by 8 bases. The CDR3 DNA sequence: TGTGCCAGCAGTATTCGACAGGGTCGCGAAAAACTGTTTTTT. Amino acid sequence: CASSIRQGREKLFF.

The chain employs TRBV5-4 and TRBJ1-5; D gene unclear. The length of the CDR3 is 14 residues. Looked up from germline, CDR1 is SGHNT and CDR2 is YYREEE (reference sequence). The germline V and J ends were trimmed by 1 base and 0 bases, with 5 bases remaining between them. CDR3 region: CASSLWGSNQPQHF. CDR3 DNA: TGTGCCAGCAGCTTGTGGGGTAGCAATCAGCCCCAGCATTTT. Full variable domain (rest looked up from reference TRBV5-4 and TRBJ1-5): ETGVTQSPTHLIKTRGQQVTLRCSSQSGHNTVSWYQQALGQGPQFIFQYYREEENGRGNFPPRFSGLQFPNYSSELNVNALELDDSALYLCASSLWGSNQPQHFGDGTRLSIL.

CDR3 sequence reads: CASSQGLSNYGYTF. CDR3 coding DNA: TGCGCCAGCAGCCAGGGACTTTCTAACTATGGCTACACCTTC. The chain has TRBV5-1 and TRBJ1-2, with a weak D call TRBD1 (5 bases). CDR3 length: 14 residues. V lost 4 bases to trimming and J lost 0 bases, with 10 bases between them. Germline CDR1 and CDR2: SGHRS and YFSETQ.

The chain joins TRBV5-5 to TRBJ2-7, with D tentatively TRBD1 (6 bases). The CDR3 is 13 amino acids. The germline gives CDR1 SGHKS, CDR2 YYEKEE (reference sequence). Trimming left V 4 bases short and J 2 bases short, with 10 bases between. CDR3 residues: CASSQAGAYEQYF. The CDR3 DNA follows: TGTGCCAGCAGCCAAGCAGGGGCCTACGAGCAGTACTTC. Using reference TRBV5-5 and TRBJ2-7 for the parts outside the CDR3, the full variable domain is DAGVTQSPTHLIKTRGQQVTLRCSPISGHKSVSWYQQVLGQGPQFIFQYYEKEERGRGNFPDRFSARQFPNYSSELNVNALLLGDSALYLCASSQAGAYEQYFGPGTRLTVT.

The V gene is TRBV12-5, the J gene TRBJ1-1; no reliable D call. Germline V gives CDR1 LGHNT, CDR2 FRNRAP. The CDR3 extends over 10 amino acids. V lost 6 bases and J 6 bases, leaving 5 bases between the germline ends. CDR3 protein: CASGSAEAFF. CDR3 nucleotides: TGTGCTAGTGGCTCCGCTGAAGCTTTCTTT.

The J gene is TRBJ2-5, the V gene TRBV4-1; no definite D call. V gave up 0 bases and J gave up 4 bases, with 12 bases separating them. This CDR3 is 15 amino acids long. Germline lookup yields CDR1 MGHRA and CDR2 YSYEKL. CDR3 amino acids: CASSQDPLVGETQYF. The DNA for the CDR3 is TGCGCCAGCAGCCAAGATCCGCTGGTCGGAGAGACCCAGTACTTC.

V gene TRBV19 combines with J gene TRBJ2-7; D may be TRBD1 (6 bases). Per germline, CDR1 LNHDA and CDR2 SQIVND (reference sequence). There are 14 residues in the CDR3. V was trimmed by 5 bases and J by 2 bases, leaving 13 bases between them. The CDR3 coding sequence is TGTGCCAGTAGTGAGGGACACGAGCCCTACGAGCAGTACTTC. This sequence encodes CASSEGHEPYEQYF.

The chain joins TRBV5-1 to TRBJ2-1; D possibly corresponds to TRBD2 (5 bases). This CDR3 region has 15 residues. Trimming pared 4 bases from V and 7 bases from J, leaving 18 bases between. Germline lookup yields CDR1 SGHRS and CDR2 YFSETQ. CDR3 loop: CASSDPRDSMNEQFF. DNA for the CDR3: TGCGCCAGCAGCGACCCACGGGATAGTATGAATGAGCAGTTCTTC.

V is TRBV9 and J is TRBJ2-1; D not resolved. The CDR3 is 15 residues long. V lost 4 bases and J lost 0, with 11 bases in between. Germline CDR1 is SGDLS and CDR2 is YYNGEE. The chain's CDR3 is CASSPRVNSYNEQFF. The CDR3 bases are TGTGCCAGCAGCCCCCGGGTTAACTCCTACAATGAGCAGTTCTTC.

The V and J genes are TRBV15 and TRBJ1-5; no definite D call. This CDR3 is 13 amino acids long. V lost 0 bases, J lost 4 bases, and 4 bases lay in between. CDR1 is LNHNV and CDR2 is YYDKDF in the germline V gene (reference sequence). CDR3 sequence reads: CATSREANQPQHF. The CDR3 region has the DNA TGTGCCACCAGCAGAGAGGCGAATCAGCCCCAGCATTTT.